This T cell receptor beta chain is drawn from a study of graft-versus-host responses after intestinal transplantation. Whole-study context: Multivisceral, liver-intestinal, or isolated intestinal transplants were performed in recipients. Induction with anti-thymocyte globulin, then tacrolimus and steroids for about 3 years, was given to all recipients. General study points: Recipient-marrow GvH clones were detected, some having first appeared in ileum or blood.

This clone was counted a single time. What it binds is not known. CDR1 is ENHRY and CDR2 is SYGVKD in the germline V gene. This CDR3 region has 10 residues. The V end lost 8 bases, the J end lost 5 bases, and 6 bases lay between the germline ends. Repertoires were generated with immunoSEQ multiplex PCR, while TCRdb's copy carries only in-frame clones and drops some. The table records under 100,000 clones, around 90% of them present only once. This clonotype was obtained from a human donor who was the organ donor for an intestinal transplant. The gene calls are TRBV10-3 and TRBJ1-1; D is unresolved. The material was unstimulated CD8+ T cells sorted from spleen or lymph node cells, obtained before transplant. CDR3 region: CAIGQTEAFF. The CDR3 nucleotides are TGTGCCATCGGGCAGACTGAAGCTTTCTTT.